This T cell receptor beta chain emerged from a study of CD8+ T cells in alopecia areata (dated by TCRdb to 2017 to 2018). About the study as a whole: The treated patients, all with moderate-to-severe alopecia areata, were enrolled in an open-label pilot trial of oral tofacitinib given at 5 to 10 mg twice daily. Tofacitinib was administered for 6 to 18 months, and 6 months of follow-up off drug were then conducted to assess delayed response and recurrence. Scalp clonality was compared across normal scalp (n=4), patchy alopecia areata scalp (n=8), and alopecia totalis/universalis scalp (n=8). On the human side, TCRbeta sequencing was run on scalp tissue and on sorted CD4+ and CD8+ peripheral blood T cells from healthy controls and from alopecia areata patients with either patchy or totalis/universalis disease. TCRbeta CDR3 regions were amplified by immunoSEQ multiplex PCR with 35 Vbeta forward and 13 Jbeta reverse primers. RNA was extracted with the PAXgene miRNA kit for fixed scalp, the miRNeasy kit for PBMCs, and the RNeasy kit for mouse skin. Biopsies were taken from tofacitinib-treated patients at baseline and at 4 and 24 weeks of treatment, and a later scalp biopsy was taken in several of the tofacitinib-treated patients. To study T cell clonal expansion in alopecia areata, the researchers applied high-throughput TCRbeta sequencing to both the C3H/HeJ mouse model and human patients.

Study-wide conclusions, independent of this receptor: Shared TCR sequences between patients were less evident than in mice, which may be partly attributable to HLA diversity in the patient population. Scalp TCR repertoire analysis is complicated because resident alphabeta T cells in normal human skin are also sequenced, whereas mouse skin is dominated by gammadelta T cells. Compared with normal scalp, lesional scalp had higher clonality and more expanded CD8+ clones, particularly in alopecia totalis/universalis, a pattern that suggests antigenic drive.

With regard to this clone: Which antigen it targets is not known. The sample holds no much larger clone one base away, and base qualities are not on file.

This specimen's time point label, interpreted: baseline before oral tofacitinib. Lesional scalp punch biopsies and peripheral blood were obtained from alopecia areata patients. After PBMCs were isolated by density centrifugation and stained for CD3, CD4 and CD8, a FACSAria was used to sort CD4+ and CD8+ T cells. Library generation was performed with the immunoSEQ multiplex PCR assay. To provide template for TCR sequencing, every sample had RNA extracted and reverse transcribed into cDNA. SuperScript III was used to make first-strand cDNA, primed with a 2:1 mix of oligo-dT and random hexamers. A synthetic immune receptor repertoire was used to measure amplification bias, and any remaining bias was corrected computationally. Under the source paper's analysis protocol: After raw reads were preprocessed to remove errors, the CDR3 was defined following IMGT conventions as running from the conserved cysteine to phenylalanine. Clonality was computed as 1 minus the Shannon entropy, with the entropy normalized by log2 of the number of productive unique TCRs. CD4 or CD8 identity of scalp clones was inferred by cross-referencing scalp TCRbeta sequences with sorted blood CD4 and CD8 repertoires. In its TCRdb copy, this immuneACCESS table keeps in-frame sequences only and misses some clones. Where compared with another copy, unresolved V genes explain less than half of these, and the others have no known cause. The V and J calls and clone size were taken over from that table, and D and trimming were inferred from the DNA. The sample data list 140,000 to 150,000 clones, and 51% of these were observed just once. Together, the top ten hold roughly 0.9% of the sample.

The source material was CD4+ T cells sorted from blood, sampled at week 0. This receptor was taken from a human donor with alopecia areata.

The sequence in DNA is TGTGCCACACGGCGGGGCAGCAATCAGCCCCAGCATTTT. Its translation is CATRRGSNQPQHF. The sequence joins TRBV6-5 to TRBJ1-5; a tentative D call is TRBD1 (5 bases match). Measured from the cysteine to the phenylalanine, the CDR3 is 13 residues long. Only CDR3 DNA is held: 39 bases, read in frame from base 1. Between the V and J ends, shortened by 10 bases and 1 base respectively, the junction contains 11 bases. CDR1 and CDR2 were assigned from the germline V gene as MNHEY and SVGAGI.